The next 14 T cell receptor beta chains were all read from a single sample in a study of Graves' ophthalmopathy and Graves' hyperthyroidism. Amplification targeted the TCR beta CDR3 regions, with RNA transcripts as the source material. An opening RT-PCR round employed HTBI primers and preceded a second-round multiplex PCR. A single record per CDR3 protein comes from TCRdb applying MiXCR to the multiplex PCR reads. Of roughly 400,000 distinct CDR3 sequences listed, approximately 15% are singletons. The sample was peripheral blood. Receptor source: a woman between 18 and 29 years old with stable Graves' hyperthyroidism.

V usage is TRBV6-1 and J usage is TRBJ1-5; no clear D gene. The germline gives CDR1 MNHNS, CDR2 SASEGT. The CDR3 totals 12 residues. With 8 bases removed from V and 5 bases from J, the gap between germline ends came to 10 bases. CDR3 residues: CASWTLDQPQHF. In DNA form, the CDR3 reads TGTGCCAGCTGGACGTTGGATCAGCCCCAGCATTTT.

This clonotype was recorded at least ten times. This chain joins TRBV10-3 and TRBJ2-5; D possibly corresponds to TRBD2 (5 bases). V lost 4 bases and J 11 bases, leaving 17 bases between the germline ends. Germline CDR1 ENHRY, CDR2 SYGVKD. This CDR3 is built from 13 residues. The CDR3 region is CAISACGQCGQYF. CDR3 DNA: TGTGCCATCAGTGCCTGCGGGCAATGCGGGCAGTACTTC.

This clonotype was found many times. The J gene is TRBJ2-5, the V gene TRBV6-2 or TRBV6-3, with D perhaps matching TRBD1 (6 bases). V was pared by 2 bases and J by 2 bases, with 12 bases between. CDR3 length: 15 residues. Germline V gives CDR1 MNHEY, CDR2 SVGEGT. The DNA for the CDR3 is TGTGCCAGCAGTTACAGCCAGGGGTCACAAGAGACCCAGTACTTC. Protein product: CASSYSQGSQETQYF.

This clonotype occurred many times. Here the CDR3 reads CASSPPRTGGEETQYF. The CDR3 DNA follows: TGTGCCAGCAGCCCCCCGAGGACAGGGGGTGAAGAGACCCAGTACTTC. The chain uses TRBV7-9 and TRBJ2-5; the match to TRBD1 covers 10 bases. The germline V gene has CDR1 SEHNR and CDR2 FQNEAQ (reference sequence). The CDR3 has 16 amino acids. Trimming cost V 5 bases and J 3 bases; bases outside gene matches: 9.

This clonotype was observed at least ten times. The chain combines TRBV2 with TRBJ2-4; D unresolved. Germline V gives CDR1 SNHLY, CDR2 FYNNEI. The ends were cut back, 7 bases at V and 2 bases at J, with 15 bases in the middle. CDR3 length: 15 amino acids. This CDR3 is CASIGDGLSKNIQYF. As DNA, the CDR3 is TGTGCCAGCATCGGAGACGGTTTGTCCAAAAACATTCAGTACTTC.

Ten or more counts support this clonotype. The chain couples TRBV18 to TRBJ2-7; TRBD2 might be the D (6 bases). The CDR3 spans 15 residues. The germline CDR1 and CDR2 sequences are KGHSH and LQKENI. V lost 2 bases to trimming and J lost 0 bases, with 11 bases between them. Written as DNA, the CDR3 is TGTGCCAGCTCACCATCCGGGACTTACTCCTACGAGCAGTACTTC. It translates to CASSPSGTYSYEQYF.

This clonotype was detected ten times or more. This chain uses TRBV11-2 with TRBJ2-5; the D gene could be TRBD1 or TRBD2 (6 bases each). CDR1 is SGHAT, CDR2 FQNNGV, per germline. The CDR3 totals 15 residues. With 0 bases removed from V and 5 bases from J, the gap between germline ends came to 13 bases. The CDR3 nucleotides are TGTGCCAGCAGCTTAGAGTGGGGGGCGCGGGAGACCCAGTACTTC. Its protein is CASSLEWGARETQYF. Full variable domain (rest looked up from reference TRBV11-2 and TRBJ2-5): EAGVAQSPRYKIIEKRQSVAFWCNPISGHATLYWYQQILGQGPKLLIQFQNNGVVDDSQLPKDRFSAERLKGVDSTLKIQPAKLEDSAVYLCASSLEWGARETQYFGPGTRLLVL.

The rearrangement joins TRBV27 to TRBJ2-7; D remains unclear. Per germline, CDR1 MNHEY and CDR2 SMNVEV (reference sequence). Trimming left V 6 bases short and J 5 bases short, with 14 bases between. The CDR3 loop spans 13 amino acids. CDR3: CASSAISPNEQYF. CDR3 DNA sequence: TGTGCCAGCAGCGCGATCAGCCCTAACGAGCAGTACTTC.

In this sample, this clonotype turned up many times. This CDR3 reads CSAKGYMNTEAFF. The CDR3 region has the DNA TGCAGCGCTAAGGGTTATATGAACACTGAAGCTTTCTTT. V usage is TRBV29-1 and J usage is TRBJ1-1; no reliable D call. V was pared by 7 bases and J by 0 bases, with 12 bases between. The CDR3 is 13 residues long. Per germline, CDR1 SQVTM and CDR2 ANQGSEA.

Ten or more counts support this clonotype. The gene calls are TRBV19 and TRBJ1-2, with D maybe TRBD1 (6 bases). V lost 5 bases and J 7 bases, leaving 11 bases between the germline ends. From germline, CDR1 is LNHDA and CDR2 SQIVND (reference sequence). This CDR3 contains 12 residues. DNA of the CDR3: TGTGCCAGTAGTCTTTACAGGGCTGGCTACACCTTC. Residues: CASSLYRAGYTF.

This clonotype was seen ten or more times. The DNA of the CDR3 is TGCGCCAGCAGTGACCGGGGGACCCAATCACCCCTCCACTTT. Its protein is CASSDRGTQSPLHF. The chain is built from TRBV10-1 and TRBJ1-6; D perhaps matches TRBD1 (5 bases). Trimming left V 3 bases short and J 10 bases short, with 13 bases between. This CDR3 has 14 amino acids. The germline gives CDR1 WNHNN, CDR2 SYGVQD (reference sequence).

This clonotype showed up just a few times. One end of the junction varies from germline; a read error may be responsible. This rearrangement joins TRBV24-1 to TRBJ2-4, with 7 nucleotides matching TRBD1. The CDR3 spans 15 residues. The V gene's germline CDR1 is KGHDR and CDR2 SFDVKD. DNA of the CDR3: TGTGCCACCAGTGAGAGACAGGGAGCCAAAAACACTCAGTACTTC. Translation gives CATSERQGAKNTQYF.

This clonotype has a count of ten or more. The CDR3: CASSADGIYGYTF. The CDR3 nucleotides read TGTGCCAGCAGCGCTGACGGCATCTATGGCTACACCTTC. This chain uses TRBV7-9 with TRBJ1-2; D not resolved. Germline V lookup: CDR1 SEHNR, CDR2 FQNEAQ (reference sequence). Trimming removed 5 bases from V and 4 bases from J, with 11 bases in between. The CDR3 has 13 amino acids.

This clonotype was counted ten times or more. V gene TRBV6-1 combines with J gene TRBJ2-2; D may be TRBD1 or TRBD2 (6 bases each). The CDR3 is 14 amino acids. Germline CDR1 is MNHNS and CDR2 is SASEGT. V was cut by 6 bases and J by 4 bases, with 12 bases left in between. CDR3: CASSIGGSTGELFF. In DNA, the CDR3 is TGTGCCAGCAGCATAGGGGGGAGCACCGGGGAGCTGTTTTTT.